This T cell receptor beta chain was captured in a study of T cell responses to AZD1222 COVID-19 vaccine. Study-level information: Recipients boosted at about 4 weeks or about 12 weeks are pooled. The study's findings and limits: The breadth and depth of Spike-specific TCRs increased once two AZD1222 doses had been given. Reports indicate that nearly half of spike-specific TCRs are directed at unmutated variant regions. A mostly white British donor set with more females was recruited, and clonal diversity was possibly underestimated.

Note on this clone: Its antigen is not known.

CDR1 SNHLY and CDR2 FYNNEI come from the germline V gene. CDR3 length: 16 amino acids. V was trimmed by 6 bases and J by 4 bases, leaving 21 bases between them. The repertoire was sequenced with immunoSEQ multiplex PCR; TCRdb's copy has only in-frame clones and lacks some. The sample gives more than 100,000 clones, about 90% of which show up once; 7.5% to 9.5% is in the top ten. Here the sequenced sample was peripheral blood, taken on day 0 of AZD1222 vaccination. This clonotype originated in an adult in good health. The chain links TRBV2 to TRBJ1-1; tentatively, D is TRBD1 (5 bases). The CDR3 DNA is TGTGCCAGCAGAGGGGTCCCTGGGGTGGAGAGCACTGAAGCTTTCTTT. This translates into CASRGVPGVESTEAFF.